This T cell receptor beta chain derives from a study of cytomegalovirus exposure and HLA in healthy donors. Primers for the PCR totalled 60 Vbeta and 13 Jbeta. Measured with immunoSEQ multiplex PCR; TCRdb has only the in-frame clones, and not every one. Found here are about 130,000 clones, around 85% of them singletons; the top ten hold roughly 1.7%. Germline V lookup: CDR1 ENHRY, CDR2 SYGVKD. V was shortened by 5 bases and J by 6 bases, with 11 bases between the two germline ends. CDR3 size: 13 residues. This clonotype was sampled from a boy younger than 18 in good health and CMV-seronegative. The sequenced material came from PBMCs. V usage is TRBV10-3 and J usage is TRBJ1-5, with D tentatively TRBD1 (6 bases). The CDR3 nucleotides read TGTGCCATCAGTAGACAGGTTGGTCAGCCCCAGCATTTT. Translated, it gives CAISRQVGQPQHF.